The TCR beta chain under discussion was sequenced for a study of monozygotic twins with inflammatory bowel disease. Broader study findings: For IBD, no single strong associated signal or clonotype was supported. T cell subtypes were not distinguishable in this analysis.

CDR3 length: 14 amino acids. Germline-derived CDR1 and CDR2 are MNHEY and SMNVEV (reference sequence). Approximately 3,500 ng of total RNA went into each TCR library. With the 5' RACE reads reprocessed, TCRdb shows one record per CDR3 protein and no DNA. The sample table includes some 330,000 distinct CDR3 sequences. Comment on this clonotype: Its target is not known.

The specimen was blood. This receptor was identified in a human donor with ulcerative colitis or Crohn's disease, or a healthy co-twin of an affected twin (not recorded which). V gene TRBV27 combines with J gene TRBJ2-7. CDR3 sequence reads: CASSESGSEYEQYF.